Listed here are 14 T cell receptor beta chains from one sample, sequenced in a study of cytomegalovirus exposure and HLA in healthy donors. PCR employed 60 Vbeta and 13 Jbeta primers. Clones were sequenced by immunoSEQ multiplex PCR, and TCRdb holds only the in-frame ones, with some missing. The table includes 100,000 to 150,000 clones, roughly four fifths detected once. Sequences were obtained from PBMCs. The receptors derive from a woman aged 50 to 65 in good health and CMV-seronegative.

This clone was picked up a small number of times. This chain's CDR3 is CATGRDGRRDNEQFF. The CDR3 nucleotides are TGTGCCACCGGCCGGGACGGGAGAAGAGATAATGAGCAGTTCTTC. The rearrangement uses TRBV15 and TRBJ2-1, with D possibly being TRBD2 (6 bases). The ends were cut back, 8 bases at V and 7 bases at J, with 21 bases in the middle. The CDR3 has 15 amino acids. Germline assignment: CDR1 LNHNV and CDR2 YYDKDF (reference sequence). Together with reference TRBV15 and TRBJ2-1, the CDR3 gives the full variable domain: DAMVIQNPRYQVTQFGKPVTLSCSQTLNHNVMYWYQQKSSQAPKLLFHYYDKDFNNEADTPDNFQSRRPNTSFCFLDIRSPGLGDTAMYLCATGRDGRRDNEQFFGPGTRLTVL.

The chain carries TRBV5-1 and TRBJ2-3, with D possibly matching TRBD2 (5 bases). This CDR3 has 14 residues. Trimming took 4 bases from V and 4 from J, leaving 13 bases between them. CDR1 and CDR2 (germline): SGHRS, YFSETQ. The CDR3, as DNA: TGCGCCAGCAGCCCCTCGCGGGCATCAGATACGCAGTATTTT. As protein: CASSPSRASDTQYF.

The CDR3 DNA reads TGTGCCAGCAGCTCGAAGCCCTCGGGACTAGCGTTCCAGCAGTACTTC. Its translation: CASSSKPSGLAFQQYF. The rearrangement links TRBV5-6 to TRBJ2-7, with TRBD2 matching 10 bases. Germline CDR1 SGHDT, CDR2 YYEEEE. The CDR3 is 16 residues long. J gave up 8 bases and V 3 bases, and 14 bases lay outside the gene matches.

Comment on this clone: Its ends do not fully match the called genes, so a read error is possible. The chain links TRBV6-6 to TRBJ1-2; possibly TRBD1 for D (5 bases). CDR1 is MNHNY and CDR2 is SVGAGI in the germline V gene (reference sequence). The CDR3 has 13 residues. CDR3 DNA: TGTGCCAGCAGCCTCCGGGGGGTGGACGGCTACCCCTTC. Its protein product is CASSLRGVDGYPF.

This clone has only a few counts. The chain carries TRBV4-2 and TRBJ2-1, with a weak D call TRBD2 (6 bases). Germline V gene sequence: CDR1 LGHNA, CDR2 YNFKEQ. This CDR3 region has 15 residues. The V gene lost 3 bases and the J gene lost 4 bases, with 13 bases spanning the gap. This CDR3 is CASSQGLRDYNEQFF. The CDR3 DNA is TGTGCCAGCAGCCAGGGGCTGCGGGATTACAATGAGCAGTTCTTC.

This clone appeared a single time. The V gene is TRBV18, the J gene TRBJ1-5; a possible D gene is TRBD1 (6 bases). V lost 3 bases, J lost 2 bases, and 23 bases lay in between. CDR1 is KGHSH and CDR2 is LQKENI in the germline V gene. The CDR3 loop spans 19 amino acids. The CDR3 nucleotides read TGTGCCAGCTCACCGCGGTCTGTAGGGCAGGGGAGCGGCAATCAGCCCCAGCATTTT. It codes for CASSPRSVGQGSGNQPQHF. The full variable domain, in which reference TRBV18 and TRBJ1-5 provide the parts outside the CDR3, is NAGVMQNPRHLVRRRGQEARLRCSPMKGHSHVYWYRQLPEEGLKFMVYLQKENIIDESGMPKERFSAEFPKEGPSILRIQQVVRGDSAAYFCASSPRSVGQGSGNQPQHFGDGTRLSIL.

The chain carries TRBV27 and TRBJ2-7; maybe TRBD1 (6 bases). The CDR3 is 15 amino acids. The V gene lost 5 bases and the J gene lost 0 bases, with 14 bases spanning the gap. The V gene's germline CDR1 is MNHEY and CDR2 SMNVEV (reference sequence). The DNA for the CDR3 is TGTGCCAGCAGTATAACAGGGCTTAGCTCCTACGAGCAGTACTTC. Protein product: CASSITGLSSYEQYF.

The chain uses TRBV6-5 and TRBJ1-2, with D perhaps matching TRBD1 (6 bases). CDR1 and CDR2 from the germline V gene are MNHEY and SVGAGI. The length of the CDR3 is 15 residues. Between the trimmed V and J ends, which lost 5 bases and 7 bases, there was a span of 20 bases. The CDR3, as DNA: TGTGCCAGCAGTACCCACCGGACAGCCCAGGGTGGCTACACCTTC. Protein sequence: CASSTHRTAQGGYTF.

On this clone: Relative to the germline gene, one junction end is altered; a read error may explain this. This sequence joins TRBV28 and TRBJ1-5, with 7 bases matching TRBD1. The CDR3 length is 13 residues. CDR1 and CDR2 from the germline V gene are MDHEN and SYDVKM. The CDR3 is CASQGQFNQPQNF. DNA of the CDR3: TGTGCCAGCCAGGGACAGTTCAATCAGCCCCAGAATTTT.

The CDR3 is CASSFMGLAGGYNEQFF. CDR3 DNA sequence: TGTGCCAGCAGCTTCATGGGACTAGCGGGAGGGTACAATGAGCAGTTCTTC. The chain has TRBV11-2 and TRBJ2-1; TRBD2 matches 16 bases. V shed 3 bases, J shed 4 bases, and the junction held 3 bases outside the gene matches. CDR1 is SGHAT, CDR2 FQNNGV, per germline. The CDR3 contains 17 residues.

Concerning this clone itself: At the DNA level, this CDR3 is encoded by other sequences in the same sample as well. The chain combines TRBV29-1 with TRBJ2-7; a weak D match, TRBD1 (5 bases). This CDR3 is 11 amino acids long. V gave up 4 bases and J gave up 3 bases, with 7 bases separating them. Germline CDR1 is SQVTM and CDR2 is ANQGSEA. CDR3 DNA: TGCAGCGTTGTTAGGGGCTACGAGCAGTACTTC. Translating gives CSVVRGYEQYF.

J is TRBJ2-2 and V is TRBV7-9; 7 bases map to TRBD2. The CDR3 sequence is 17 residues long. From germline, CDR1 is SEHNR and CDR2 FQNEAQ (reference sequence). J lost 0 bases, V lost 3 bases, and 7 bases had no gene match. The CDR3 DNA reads TGTGCCAGCAGCTTGAATTGGGGGGGTTCGAACACCGGGGAGCTGTTTTTT. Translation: CASSLNWGGSNTGELFF.

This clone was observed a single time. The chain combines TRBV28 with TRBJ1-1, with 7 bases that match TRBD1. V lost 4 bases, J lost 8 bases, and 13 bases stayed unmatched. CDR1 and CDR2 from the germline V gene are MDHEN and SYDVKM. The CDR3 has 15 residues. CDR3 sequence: CASSSPEQGPNEAFF. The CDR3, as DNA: TGTGCCAGCAGTTCCCCTGAACAGGGGCCCAACGAAGCTTTCTTT.

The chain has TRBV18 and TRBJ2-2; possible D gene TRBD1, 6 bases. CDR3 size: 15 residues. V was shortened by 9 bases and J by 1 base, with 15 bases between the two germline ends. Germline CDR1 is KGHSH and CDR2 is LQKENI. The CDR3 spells CASSGGQMNTGELFF. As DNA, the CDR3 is TGTGCCAGTTCCGGAGGACAGATGAACACCGGGGAGCTGTTTTTT.